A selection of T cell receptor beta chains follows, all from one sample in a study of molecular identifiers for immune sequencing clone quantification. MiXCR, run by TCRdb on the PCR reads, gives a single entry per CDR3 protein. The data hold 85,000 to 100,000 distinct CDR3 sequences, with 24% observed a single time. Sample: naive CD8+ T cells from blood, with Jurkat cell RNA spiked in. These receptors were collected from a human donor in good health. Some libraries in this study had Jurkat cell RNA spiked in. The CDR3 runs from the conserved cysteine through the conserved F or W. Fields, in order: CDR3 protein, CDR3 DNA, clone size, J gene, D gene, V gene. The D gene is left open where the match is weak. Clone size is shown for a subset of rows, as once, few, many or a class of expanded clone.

CVSSMDRTYGQYF	TGTGTCAGCAGTATGGACAGGACATACGGGCAGTACTTC	NA	TRBJ2-7	TRBD1	TRBV6-5
CASSLLGLAGAQGETQYF	TGTGCCAGCAGCCTACTTGGACTAGCGGGAGCCCAAGGGGAGACCCAGTACTTC	once	TRBJ2-5	TRBD2	TRBV6-6
CASSFRGIKGYEQYF	TGTGCCAGCAGTTTTAGGGGAATTAAGGGCTACGAGCAGTACTTC	few	TRBJ2-7	NA	TRBV28
CASRWEGRDSNQPQHF	TGTGCCAGCAGGTGGGAGGGCAGAGATTCCAATCAGCCCCAGCATTTT	many	TRBJ1-5	NA	TRBV2
CASSLWGQGNTGELFF	TGTGCCAGCAGTTTATGGGGACAGGGGAACACCGGGGAGCTGTTTTTT	many	TRBJ2-2	TRBD1	TRBV12-3/TRBV12-4
CASSSAGQGVEQFF	TGTGCCAGCAGCTCGGCGGGACAGGGGGTGGAGCAGTTCTTC	few	TRBJ2-1	TRBD1	TRBV27
CASRFPGQDDTEAFF	TGTGCCAGCAGATTCCCAGGACAGGATGACACTGAAGCTTTCTTT	NA	TRBJ1-1	TRBD1	TRBV7-9
CASSSTGTVSGANVLTF	TGTGCCAGCAGTTCCACCGGGACAGTCTCTGGGGCCAACGTCCTGACTTTC	many	TRBJ2-6	TRBD1	TRBV12-3/TRBV12-4
CASSYDSQETQYF	TGTGCCAGCAGTTACGACTCCCAAGAGACCCAGTACTTC	many	TRBJ2-5	NA	TRBV6-6
CASSFGDYEQYF	TGTGCCAGCAGTTTTGGGGACTACGAGCAGTACTTC	NA	TRBJ2-7	NA	TRBV28
CAWSVVGHSTDTQYF	TGTGCCTGGAGTGTGGTAGGCCATAGCACAGATACGCAGTATTTT	many	TRBJ2-3	NA	TRBV30
CASSLVPRPTPYEQYF	TGTGCCAGCAGCTTAGTCCCCAGGCCTACCCCCTACGAGCAGTACTTC	many	TRBJ2-7	NA	TRBV7-2
CASSQDTADTQYF	TGTGCCAGCAGCCAAGATACCGCAGATACGCAGTATTTT	many	TRBJ2-3	NA	TRBV3-1
CSARDRRSGPQHF	TGCAGTGCTAGAGATCGGAGGTCGGGGCCCCAGCATTTT	many	TRBJ1-5	NA	TRBV20-1
CASQPGTSGIRHGELFF	TGTGCCAGCCAGCCCGGGACTAGCGGGATCCGGCATGGGGAGCTGTTTTTT	many	TRBJ2-2	TRBD2	TRBV12-3/TRBV12-4
CASSPPGQGIGNTIYF	TGTGCCAGCTCACCTCCGGGACAGGGGATCGGAAACACCATATATTTT	NA	TRBJ1-3	TRBD1	TRBV18
CASSVEASGTDTQYF	TGTGCCAGCAGCGTAGAGGCTAGCGGCACAGATACGCAGTATTTT	many	TRBJ2-3	NA	TRBV9
CSARAPFTGEDSPLHF	TGCAGTGCTAGAGCACCCTTTACAGGGGAAGATTCACCCCTCCACTTT	NA	TRBJ1-6	TRBD1	TRBV20-1
CSSLGLGARPEAFF	TGCAGCTCGCTGGGGTTGGGCGCGCGACCTGAAGCTTTCTTT	many	TRBJ1-1	NA	TRBV29-1
CSVVGYEQYF	TGCAGCGTTGTAGGCTACGAGCAGTACTTC	many	TRBJ2-7	NA	TRBV29-1
CASSPTGQVYNEQFF	TGTGCCAGCAGCCCAACGGGACAGGTCTACAATGAGCAGTTCTTC	NA	TRBJ2-1	TRBD1	TRBV27
CASSPPGLAYEQYF	TGTGCCAGCAGCCCCCCGGGACTAGCCTACGAGCAGTACTTC	many	TRBJ2-7	TRBD2	TRBV7-9
CSARDSSQYF	TGCAGTGCTAGAGATTCTTCCCAGTACTTC	few	TRBJ2-5	NA	TRBV20-1
CASSSPPLTGNEKLFF	TGTGCCAGCAGCTCCCCCCCGCTAACCGGGAATGAAAAACTGTTTTTT	once	TRBJ1-4	NA	TRBV7-9
CASSQGSTAMNTEAFF	TGTGCCAGCAGCCAAGGTTCAACAGCTATGAACACTGAAGCTTTCTTT	many	TRBJ1-1	NA	TRBV3-1
CASSDIMDTQYF	TGTGCCAGCAGCGACATAATGGATACGCAGTATTTT	many	TRBJ2-3	NA	TRBV7-9
CASSQDRALTYEQYF	TGCGCCAGCAGCCAAGATCGAGCACTTACCTACGAGCAGTACTTC	many	TRBJ2-7	NA	TRBV4-3
CASSSPPPGAGDTQYF	TGTGCCAGCAGTTCCCCCCCCCCCGGGGCCGGGGATACGCAGTATTTT	many	TRBJ2-3	NA	TRBV7-8
CSARHSRILQETQYF	TGCAGTGCCCGACACTCCAGGATACTCCAAGAGACCCAGTACTTC	many	TRBJ2-5	NA	TRBV20-1
CAGSFSQSANTGELFF	TGTGCCGGCAGTTTTTCACAGAGCGCGAACACCGGGGAGCTGTTTTTT	NA	TRBJ2-2	NA	TRBV12-3/TRBV12-4
CASSPQSSVEQYF	TGTGCCAGCAGCCCCCAAAGTAGCGTCGAGCAGTACTTC	many	TRBJ2-7	NA	TRBV11-2
CASSQERTGYLVEQYF	TGTGCCAGCAGCCAGGAAAGGACTGGCTACCTAGTCGAGCAGTACTTC	NA	TRBJ2-7	NA	TRBV4-2
CGSSLLPGTPSGITIYF	TGTGGCAGCAGCTTACTCCCCGGGACCCCCTCTGGAATCACCATATATTTT	NA	TRBJ1-3	NA	TRBV7-9
CASSLVSNQPQHF	TGTGCCAGCAGTTTGGTTAGCAATCAGCCCCAGCATTTT	many	TRBJ1-5	NA	TRBV27
CASNSKAGDREKLFF	TGTGCCAGCAACTCGAAGGCAGGAGATAGAGAAAAACTGTTTTTT	few	TRBJ1-4	NA	TRBV7-9
CSARDMGSPYGYTF	TGCAGTGCTAGAGATATGGGGTCACCCTATGGCTACACCTTC	NA	TRBJ1-2	NA	TRBV20-1
CASSLGQGADNEQFF	TGTGCCAGCAGCCTGGGACAGGGGGCTGATAATGAGCAGTTCTTC	many	TRBJ2-1	TRBD1	TRBV5-6
CASSKDREETQYF	TGTGCCAGCTCAAAAGACAGGGAAGAGACCCAGTACTTC	NA	TRBJ2-5	TRBD1	TRBV18
CASSYRDGYEQYF	TGTGCCAGCAGTTACCGGGACGGGTACGAGCAGTACTTC	many	TRBJ2-7	NA	TRBV27
CAWSSGRGDEQFF	TGTGCCTGGTCTAGCGGGAGAGGTGATGAGCAGTTCTTC	few	TRBJ2-1	TRBD2	TRBV30
CASSLAPGPGQETQYF	TGTGCCAGCAGCTTAGCACCGGGACCGGGGCAAGAGACCCAGTACTTC	many	TRBJ2-5	NA	TRBV7-9
CASSLVGGGGYNEQFF	TGCGCCAGCAGCTTGGTGGGCGGGGGGGGCTACAATGAGCAGTTCTTC	NA	TRBJ2-1	TRBD2	TRBV5-1
CASSQQTGTEAFF	TGTGCCAGCAGTCAACAAACAGGCACTGAAGCTTTCTTT	few	TRBJ1-1	NA	TRBV27
CASSGQQPPEEQYF	TGTGCCAGCAGCGGACAGCAGCCCCCCGAGGAGCAGTACTTC	many	TRBJ2-7	NA	TRBV9
CASSQDGVGGTNTGELFF	TGCGCCAGCAGCCAAGATGGGGTTGGCGGGACGAACACCGGGGAGCTGTTTTTT	many	TRBJ2-2	NA	TRBV4-3
CASSYSRDQSTDTQYF	TGTGCCAGCAGTTACTCCAGGGACCAAAGCACAGATACGCAGTATTTT	many	TRBJ2-3	NA	TRBV6-2/TRBV6-3
CASSTGPAYEQYF	TGCGCCAGCAGCACCGGGCCAGCCTACGAGCAGTACTTC	NA	TRBJ2-7	NA	TRBV5-1
CASSHSAGTYNEQFF	TGCGCCAGCAGCCACTCCGCGGGGACCTACAATGAGCAGTTCTTC	NA	TRBJ2-1	NA	TRBV4-1
CASRERREEGAYGYTF	TGTGCCAGCCGCGAAAGACGAGAGGAAGGGGCCTATGGCTACACCTTC	NA	TRBJ1-2	NA	TRBV7-6
CASSPQGSEQYF	TGTGCCAGTAGTCCTCAGGGGAGCGAGCAGTACTTC	NA	TRBJ2-7	NA	TRBV19
CASSHLLIQGGPVEQYF	TGTGCCAGCAGTCATCTCCTTATCCAGGGCGGTCCAGTAGAGCAGTACTTC	many	TRBJ2-7	NA	TRBV6-5
CASSQGSSGGPNTGDLFF	TGCGCCAGCAGCCAAGGGTCTAGCGGGGGACCTAACACCGGGGACCTGTTTTTT	NA	TRBJ2-2	TRBD2	TRBV4-1
CASSTTGPDTQYF	TGTGCCAGCTCAACGACAGGACCAGATACGCAGTATTTT	few	TRBJ2-3	NA	TRBV18
CASSLARGANAEAFF	TGTGCCAGCAGCTTAGCGCGAGGGGCCAACGCTGAAGCTTTCTTT	NA	TRBJ1-1	NA	TRBV7-6
CASSFTPGQGGNEQFF	TGTGCCAGCAGCTTTACCCCGGGACAGGGTGGAAATGAGCAGTTCTTC	few	TRBJ2-1	TRBD1	TRBV7-9